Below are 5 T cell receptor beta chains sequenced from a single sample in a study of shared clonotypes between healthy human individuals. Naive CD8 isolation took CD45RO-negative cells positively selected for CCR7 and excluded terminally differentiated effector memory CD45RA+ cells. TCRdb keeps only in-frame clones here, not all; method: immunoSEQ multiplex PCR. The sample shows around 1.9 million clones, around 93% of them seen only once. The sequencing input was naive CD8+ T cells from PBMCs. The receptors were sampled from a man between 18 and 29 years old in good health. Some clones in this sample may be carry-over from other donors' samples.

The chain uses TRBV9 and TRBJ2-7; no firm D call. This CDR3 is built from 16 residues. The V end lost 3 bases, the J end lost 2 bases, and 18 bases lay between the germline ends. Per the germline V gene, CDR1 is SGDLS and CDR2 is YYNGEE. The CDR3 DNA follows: TGTGCCAGCAGCGCCCCCCGTGTAGCCCATACCTACGAGCAGTACTTC. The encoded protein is CASSAPRVAHTYEQYF.

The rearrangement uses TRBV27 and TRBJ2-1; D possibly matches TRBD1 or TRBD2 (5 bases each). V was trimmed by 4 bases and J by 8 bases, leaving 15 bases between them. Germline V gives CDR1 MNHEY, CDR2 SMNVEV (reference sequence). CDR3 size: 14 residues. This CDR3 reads CASSWGSGSDEQFF. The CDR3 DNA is TGTGCCAGCAGTTGGGGGTCGGGCAGCGATGAGCAGTTCTTC.

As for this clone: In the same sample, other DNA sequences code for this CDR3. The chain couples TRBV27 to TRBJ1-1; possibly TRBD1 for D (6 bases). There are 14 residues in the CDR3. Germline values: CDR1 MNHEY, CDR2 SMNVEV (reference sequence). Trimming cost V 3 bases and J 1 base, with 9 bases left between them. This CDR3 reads CASSFGGGNTEAFF. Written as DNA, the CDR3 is TGTGCCAGCAGTTTTGGGGGCGGGAACACTGAAGCTTTCTTT.

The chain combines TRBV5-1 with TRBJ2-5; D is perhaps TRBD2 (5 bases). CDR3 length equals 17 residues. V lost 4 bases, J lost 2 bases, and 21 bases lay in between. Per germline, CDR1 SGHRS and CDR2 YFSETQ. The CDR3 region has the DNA TGCGCCAGCAGCCCGGGGTCAATCTGGGTAGAACAAGAGACCCAGTACTTC. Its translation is CASSPGSIWVEQETQYF. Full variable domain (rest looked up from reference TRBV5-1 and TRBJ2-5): KAGVTQTPRYLIKTRGQQVTLSCSPISGHRSVSWYQQTPGQGLQFLFEYFSETQRNKGNFPGRFSGRQFSNSRSEMNVSTLELGDSALYLCASSPGSIWVEQETQYFGPGTRLLVL.

The CDR3 reads CASSGAIGHNEQFF. CDR3 DNA sequence: TGTGCCAGCAGCGGTGCGATTGGACACAATGAGCAGTTCTTC. The V gene is TRBV9, the J gene TRBJ2-1, with D unresolved. Germline CDR1 reads SGDLS; CDR2 reads YYNGEE. CDR3 length equals 14 residues. Between the trimmed V and J ends, which lost 3 bases and 5 bases, there was a span of 12 bases.